This T cell receptor beta chain was retrieved from a study of T-cell reconstitution after alpha-beta-depleted transplantation in children. Overall study findings and caveats: Reportedly, alpha-beta T cells present about two months post-transplant originated from several hundred expanded clones of graft origin.

Preparation of the TCRbeta library involved a method that used unique molecular identifiers. A single record per CDR3 protein comes from TCRdb applying MiXCR to the PCR reads. Of approximately 520,000 distinct CDR3 sequences listed, more than 9.5% are singletons. This clonotype was counted ten times or more. The antigen remains unidentified. The sequencing used PBMCs, mostly from graft donor cells, collected 180 days after TCRalphabeta/CD19-depleted stem cell transplant. The receptor was isolated from a female patient between 2 and 15 years old who had a stem cell transplant for aplastic anemia, so the T cells may come from the graft donor.

The CDR3 coding sequence is TGCGCCAGCAGCCAAGATGCCGGTAAAGGAGACGAGCAGTACTTC. Protein product: CASSQDAGKGDEQYF. The chain uses TRBV4-3 and TRBJ2-7; D ambiguous. CDR1 is LGHNA, CDR2 YSLEER, per germline. V was shortened by 0 bases and J by 5 bases, with 14 bases between the two germline ends. CDR3 size: 15 residues.